The 13 T cell receptor beta chains given below trace back to one sample, sequenced in a study of cytomegalovirus exposure and HLA in healthy donors. Data came from immunoSEQ multiplex PCR; TCRdb stores just in-frame clones and leaves some out. Here the sample spans 120,000 to 150,000 clones, approximately 86% being singletons. Sequencing was carried out using PBMCs. These receptors were obtained from a man between 18 and 29 years old in good health and CMV-seropositive.

This chain uses TRBV7-8 with TRBJ2-2; D might be TRBD2 (5 bases). V dropped 0 bases and J dropped 3 bases, with 8 bases sitting between them. This CDR3 has 15 residues. In germline, CDR1 is SGHVS, CDR2 FQNEAQ. The CDR3 here is CASSLAAGDTGELFF. The CDR3 DNA follows: TGTGCCAGCAGCTTAGCGGCCGGGGACACCGGGGAGCTGTTTTTT.

The chain joins TRBV2 to TRBJ2-1; the match to TRBD2 covers 8 bases. V trimming: 5 bases; J trimming: 8 bases; junction bases outside the gene matches: 2. The length of the CDR3 is 12 residues. Germline loops: CDR1 SNHLY, CDR2 FYNNEI. The CDR3 DNA sequence: TGTGCCAGCAGTCGGGGGGGGTATGAGCAGTTCTTC. Translated, it gives CASSRGGYEQFF. The full variable domain, its missing parts supplied by reference TRBV2 and TRBJ2-1, is EPEVTQTPSHQVTQMGQEVILRCVPISNHLYFYWYRQILGQKVEFLVSFYNNEISEKSEIFDDQFSVERPDGSNFTLKIRSTKLEDSAMYFCASSRGGYEQFFGPGTRLTVL.

The chain links TRBV10-3 to TRBJ2-1, with 7 bases aligning to TRBD2. Germline CDR1 ENHRY, CDR2 SYGVKD. J was trimmed by 0 bases and V by 0 bases; bases with no gene match: 2. The CDR3 consists of 16 residues. The CDR3 region has the DNA TGTGCCATCAGTGAGTCGGGGGGGAGCTCCTACAATGAGCAGTTCTTC. Its translation: CAISESGGSSYNEQFF.

In regard to this clone: The same CDR3 can be traced to other DNA sequences in this sample. The rearrangement links TRBV27 to TRBJ2-1; 9 nucleotides match TRBD2. The germline V gene has CDR1 MNHEY and CDR2 SMNVEV (reference sequence). Unmatched junction bases numbered 4, after V lost 2 bases and J lost 5 bases. The CDR3 totals 15 residues. The CDR3 DNA reads as TGTGCCAGCAGTTTAGGGGCTAGCGGGAACAATGAGCAGTTCTTC. Amino acids: CASSLGASGNNEQFF.

This sequence joins TRBV7-9 and TRBJ1-3; possibly TRBD1 for D (6 bases). Trimming pared 3 bases from V and 4 bases from J, leaving 22 bases between. This CDR3 comprises 18 residues. Germline V gene lookup returns CDR1 SEHNR and CDR2 FQNEAQ (reference sequence). CDR3 region: CASSLSFGTTRRGNTIYF. For the CDR3, the DNA is TGTGCCAGCAGCTTGTCGTTTGGGACAACCCGACGGGGAAACACCATATATTTT.

This clone came up many times. The CDR3 reads CASSFGLAGAREFF. The DNA for the CDR3 is TGTGCCAGCAGTTTCGGACTAGCGGGGGCCCGGGAGTTCTTC. The gene calls are TRBV6-1 and TRBJ2-1, with 13 positions matching TRBD2. The CDR3 runs 14 residues. The ends lost 5 bases at V and 14 bases at J; junction bases unmatched: 9. Germline-derived CDR1 and CDR2 are MNHNS and SASEGT.

This clone has a single count. The chain employs TRBV7-9 and TRBJ1-1; D is unresolved. This CDR3 is built from 15 residues. Between the trimmed V and J ends, which lost 2 bases and 5 bases, there was a span of 15 bases. Germline V CDR1 and CDR2: SEHNR, FQNEAQ (reference sequence). The CDR3 DNA follows: TGTGCCAGCAGCTTAAACGGGGAAGGGAGGACTGAAGCTTTCTTT. It codes for CASSLNGEGRTEAFF.

The gene calls are TRBV4-1 and TRBJ2-7; D may be TRBD2 (5 bases). CDR1 MGHRA and CDR2 YSYEKL come from the germline V gene. The CDR3 contains 14 residues. Trimming stripped 3 bases from V and 3 bases from J, with 12 bases between. CDR3 loop: CASSQSPAGYEQYF. The DNA for the CDR3 is TGCGCCAGCAGCCAGTCCCCGGCGGGCTACGAGCAGTACTTC.

V is TRBV6-1 and J is TRBJ2-7, with D possibly matching TRBD1 (6 bases). Trimming pared 1 base from V and 3 bases from J, leaving 13 bases between. From germline, CDR1 is MNHNS and CDR2 SASEGT. CDR3 length equals 15 residues. The CDR3 region is CASSEVAQGSYEQYF. CDR3 DNA: TGTGCCAGCAGTGAAGTAGCACAGGGTAGCTACGAGCAGTACTTC.

The chain joins TRBV7-6 to TRBJ2-4; 8 bases are a match to TRBD2. The length of the CDR3 is 14 residues. Trimming took 4 bases from V and 5 from J; bases not matched to a gene: 4. CDR1 is SGHVS, CDR2 FNYEAQ, per germline. CDR3 loop: CASSSPGGENIQYF. DNA of the CDR3: TGTGCCAGCAGCTCCCCCGGGGGGGAAAACATTCAGTACTTC.

The CDR3 loop reads CASSLKGERPYEQYF. Here the CDR3 DNA reads TGTGCCAGCAGCTTAAAGGGGGAGAGACCCTACGAGCAGTACTTC. The chain couples TRBV7-9 to TRBJ2-7; D perhaps matches TRBD1 (6 bases). The V gene's germline CDR1 is SEHNR and CDR2 FQNEAQ (reference sequence). The CDR3 totals 15 residues. V lost 2 bases and J lost 2, with 13 bases in between.

This chain connects TRBV29-1 to TRBJ2-1; 8 bases line up with TRBD2. Losses at the gene ends were 4 bases for V and 8 bases for J; bases not matched to a gene: 7. This CDR3 has 13 amino acids. The germline V gene has CDR1 SQVTM and CDR2 ANQGSEA. The CDR3 bases are TGCAGCGTTGCGAGCGGGAGTACCGATGAGCAGTTCTTC. It translates to CSVASGSTDEQFF.

The rearrangement links TRBV6-1 to TRBJ2-2; D is unclear. This CDR3 has 15 amino acids. Germline assignment: CDR1 MNHNS and CDR2 SASEGT. V was trimmed by 4 bases and J by 4 bases, leaving 13 bases between them. The CDR3 DNA sequence: TGTGCCAGCAGTGTAATGGGTTCGGGCACCGGGGAGCTGTTTTTT. This gives the protein CASSVMGSGTGELFF.